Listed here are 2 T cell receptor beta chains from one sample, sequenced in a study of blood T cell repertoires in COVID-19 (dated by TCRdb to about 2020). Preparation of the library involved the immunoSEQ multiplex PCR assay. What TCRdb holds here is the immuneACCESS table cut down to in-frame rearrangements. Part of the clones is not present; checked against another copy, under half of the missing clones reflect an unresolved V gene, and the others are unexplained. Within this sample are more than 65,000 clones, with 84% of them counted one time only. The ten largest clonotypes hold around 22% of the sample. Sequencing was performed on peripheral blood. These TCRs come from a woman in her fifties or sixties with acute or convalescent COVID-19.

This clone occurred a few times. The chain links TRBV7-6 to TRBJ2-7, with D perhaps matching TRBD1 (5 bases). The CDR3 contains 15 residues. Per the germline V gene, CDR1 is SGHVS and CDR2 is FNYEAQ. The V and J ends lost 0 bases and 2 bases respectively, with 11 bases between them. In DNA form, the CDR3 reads TGTGCCAGCAGCTTAGCGCCGGACAAGACCTACGAGCAGTACTTC. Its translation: CASSLAPDKTYEQYF.

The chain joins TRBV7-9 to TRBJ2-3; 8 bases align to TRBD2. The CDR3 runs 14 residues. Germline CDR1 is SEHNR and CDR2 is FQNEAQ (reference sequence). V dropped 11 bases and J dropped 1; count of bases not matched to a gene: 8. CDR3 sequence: CAGSKLAGTDTQYF. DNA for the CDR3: TGTGCCGGAAGTAAACTAGCGGGCACAGATACGCAGTATTTT.